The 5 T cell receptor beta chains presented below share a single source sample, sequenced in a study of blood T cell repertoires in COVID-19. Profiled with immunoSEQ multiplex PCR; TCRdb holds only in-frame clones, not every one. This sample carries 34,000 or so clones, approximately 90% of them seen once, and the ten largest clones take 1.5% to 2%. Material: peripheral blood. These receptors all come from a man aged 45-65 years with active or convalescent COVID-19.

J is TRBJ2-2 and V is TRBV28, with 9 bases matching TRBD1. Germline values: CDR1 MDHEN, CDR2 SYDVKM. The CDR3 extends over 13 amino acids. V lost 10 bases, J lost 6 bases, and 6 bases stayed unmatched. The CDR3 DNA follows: TGTGCCACCAATAGACAGGGGGCCGGGGAGCTGTTTTTT. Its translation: CATNRQGAGELFF.

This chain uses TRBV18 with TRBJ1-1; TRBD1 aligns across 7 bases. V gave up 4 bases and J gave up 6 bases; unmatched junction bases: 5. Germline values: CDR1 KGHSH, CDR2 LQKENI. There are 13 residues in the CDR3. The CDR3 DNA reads TGTGCCAGCTCACTTTACGACAGGGCTGAAGCTTTCTTT. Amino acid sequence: CASSLYDRAEAFF.

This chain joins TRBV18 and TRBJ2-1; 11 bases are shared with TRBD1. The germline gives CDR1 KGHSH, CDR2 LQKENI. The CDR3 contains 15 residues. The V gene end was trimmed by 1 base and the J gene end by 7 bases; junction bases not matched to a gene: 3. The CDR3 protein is CASSPRGQGGNEQFF. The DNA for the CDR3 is TGTGCCAGCTCACCACGGGGACAGGGGGGTAATGAGCAGTTCTTC.

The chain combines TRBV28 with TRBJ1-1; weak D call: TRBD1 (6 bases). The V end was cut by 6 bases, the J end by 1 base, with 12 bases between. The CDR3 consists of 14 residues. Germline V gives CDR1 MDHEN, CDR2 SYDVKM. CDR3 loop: CASRQDSSNTEAFF. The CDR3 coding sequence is TGTGCCAGCAGGCAGGACAGCTCGAACACTGAAGCTTTCTTT.

The CDR3 sequence: CASSVDRGYEQYF. CDR3 DNA sequence: TGTGCCAGCAGCGTGGACAGGGGTTACGAGCAGTACTTC. The rearrangement uses TRBV7-2 and TRBJ2-7, with 9 bases that match TRBD1. The CDR3 runs 13 residues. V shed 5 bases, J shed 4 bases, and the junction held 3 bases outside the gene matches. Germline lookup yields CDR1 SGHTA and CDR2 FQGNSA. The variable domain in full, completed from reference TRBV7-2 and TRBJ2-7, reads GAGVSQSPSNKVTEKGKDVELRCDPISGHTALYWYRQSLGQGLEFLIYFQGNSAPDKSGLPSDRFSAERTGGSVSTLTIQRTQQEDSAVYLCASSVDRGYEQYFGPGTRLTVT.